Shown below are 15 T cell receptor beta chains from a single sample sequenced in a study of CD8 T cells in ankylosing spondylitis. TCRdb recomputed calls from the 5' RACE reads with MiXCR, one row per CDR3 protein. The repertoire holds 230,000 or so distinct CDR3 sequences, 18% seen once, with roughly a third in the top ten. The sequencing sample was made of blood, either unsorted or a sorted T cell fraction (not recorded which). The receptors shown here come from a male donor with ankylosing spondylitis or in good health (not recorded which).

The chain has TRBV5-1 and TRBJ2-5; possible D gene TRBD1, 7 bases. The CDR3 spans 16 residues. Germline V gene lookup returns CDR1 SGHRS and CDR2 YFSETQ. Trimming removed 4 bases from V and 2 bases from J, with 18 bases in between. This CDR3 is CASSITGVGGQETQYF. The CDR3 DNA reads TGCGCCAGCAGCATCACAGGGGTCGGGGGACAAGAGACCCAGTACTTC. The whole variable domain, remainder taken from reference TRBV5-1 and TRBJ2-5, is KAGVTQTPRYLIKTRGQQVTLSCSPISGHRSVSWYQQTPGQGLQFLFEYFSETQRNKGNFPGRFSGRQFSNSRSEMNVSTLELGDSALYLCASSITGVGGQETQYFGPGTRLLVL.

V is TRBV15 and J is TRBJ2-3, with D uncertain. Germline assignment: CDR1 LNHNV and CDR2 YYDKDF (reference sequence). V was shortened by 3 bases and J by 1 base, with 8 bases between the two germline ends. The length of the CDR3 is 14 residues. The CDR3 DNA reads as TGTGCCACCAGCAGGGGATTGGGCACAGATACGCAGTATTTT. It specifies CATSRGLGTDTQYF.

J is TRBJ2-2 and V is TRBV5-1; 11 bases agree with TRBD2. Germline CDR1 reads SGHRS; CDR2 reads YFSETQ. Germline trimming cut 0 bases from V and 5 bases from J; bases unmatched to any gene: 12. The CDR3 runs 19 residues. The CDR3 reads CASSLVTGSGTSGTGELFF. For the CDR3, the DNA is TGCGCCAGCAGCTTGGTGACCGGTAGTGGGACTAGCGGTACCGGGGAGCTGTTTTTT.

This rearrangement joins TRBV7-6 to TRBJ1-6; a weak D match, TRBD1 (6 bases). The CDR3 is made up of 14 amino acids. Germline CDR1 and CDR2: SGHVS and FNYEAQ. V was pared by 5 bases and J by 8 bases, with 13 bases between. CDR3 nucleotide sequence: TGTGCCAGCAGCCCGATCGCAGGGGATTCACCCCTCCACTTT. Translation gives CASSPIAGDSPLHF.

V is TRBV5-6 and J is TRBJ2-7, with D unresolved. The ends were cut back, 0 bases at V and 4 bases at J, with 5 bases in the middle. In germline, CDR1 is SGHDT, CDR2 YYEEEE. CDR3 size: 12 residues. The CDR3 sequence is CASSLAAYEQYF. CDR3 sequence (DNA): TGTGCCAGCAGCTTGGCCGCGTACGAGCAGTACTTC.

The CDR3 is CSARDTRGRSYNEQFF. In DNA form, the CDR3 reads TGCAGTGCTAGAGATACGAGGGGACGCTCCTACAATGAGCAGTTCTTC. The chain carries TRBV20-1 and TRBJ2-1, with D perhaps assigned TRBD1 or TRBD2 (5 bases each). There are 16 residues in the CDR3. Germline lookup yields CDR1 DFQATT and CDR2 SNEGSKA (reference sequence). V lost 0 bases and J 0 bases, leaving 12 bases between the germline ends.

This clonotype was observed a handful of times. The CDR3 loop reads CASSLAPPEQFF. The CDR3 region has the DNA TGTGCCAGCAGCTTAGCGCCCCCGGAGCAGTTCTTC. The rearrangement links TRBV7-9 to TRBJ2-1, with no clear D. This CDR3 is built from 12 residues. V shed 0 bases and J shed 10 bases, with 7 bases lying between them. Germline loops: CDR1 SEHNR, CDR2 FQNEAQ (reference sequence).

V and J are TRBV4-1 and TRBJ2-1; 10 positions agree with TRBD1. This CDR3 comprises 15 residues. CDR1 and CDR2 (germline): MGHRA, YSYEKL. The J segment lost 5 bases and the V segment lost 5 bases, leaving 6 bases of the junction unmatched. The CDR3: CASSGGTGANNEQFF. The CDR3 nucleotides are TGCGCCAGCAGCGGCGGGACAGGGGCCAACAATGAGCAGTTCTTC.

This chain links TRBV12-3 or TRBV12-4 with TRBJ1-1, with unresolved D. The V and J ends lost 6 bases and 4 bases respectively, with 6 bases between them. This CDR3 contains 11 residues. In DNA form, the CDR3 reads TGTGCCAGCAGCTGGAGCACTGAAGCTTTCTTT. As protein: CASSWSTEAFF.

In its sample, this clonotype was seen many times. The CDR3 DNA is TGTGCCACCAGCAGAGAAGTGGGGGATGGGGCCAACGTCCTGACTTTC. Its translation: CATSREVGDGANVLTF. The chain couples TRBV15 to TRBJ2-6; TRBD1 or TRBD2 may be the D gene (5 bases each). The V gene's germline CDR1 is LNHNV and CDR2 YYDKDF (reference sequence). CDR3 size: 16 residues. Trimming left V 0 bases short and J 3 bases short, with 9 bases between.

This clonotype was observed a handful of times. The chain has TRBV7-6 and TRBJ2-7, with no clear D. Trimming took off 0 bases at V and 2 bases at J, with 11 bases between the two ends. The CDR3 is 15 amino acids. Germline V gene data show CDR1 as SGHVS and CDR2 as FNYEAQ. CDR3 DNA sequence: TGTGCCAGCAGCTTAGCTACAAATCCTACCTACGAGCAGTACTTC. It translates to CASSLATNPTYEQYF.

This clonotype was detected a few times. The J gene is TRBJ2-3, the V gene TRBV6-2 or TRBV6-3; D is undetermined. V lost 1 base and J lost 3, with 11 bases in between. The V gene's germline CDR1 is MNHEY and CDR2 SVGEGT. The CDR3 covers 15 residues. Written as DNA, the CDR3 is TGTGCCAGCAGTTACTTGACTCGAAGTACAGATACGCAGTATTTT. This translates into CASSYLTRSTDTQYF.

The chain links TRBV10-3 to TRBJ2-7, with D tentatively TRBD1 (5 bases). This CDR3 spans 16 amino acids. CDR1 and CDR2 from the germline V gene are ENHRY and SYGVKD. V lost 4 bases and J 3 bases, leaving 19 bases between the germline ends. The CDR3 region is CAISGDTGQGIYEQYF. CDR3 sequence (DNA): TGTGCCATCAGTGGGGATACTGGGCAGGGAATCTACGAGCAGTACTTC.

This clonotype was counted at least ten times. The chain is built from TRBV29-1 and TRBJ2-2, with TRBD1 matching over 9 bases. Germline V gives CDR1 SQVTM, CDR2 ANQGSEA. V lost 7 bases to trimming and J lost 1 base; unmatched junction nucleotides: 4. This CDR3 has 14 amino acids. CDR3 sequence reads: CSARTGVNTGELFF. The CDR3 DNA follows: TGCAGCGCAAGGACAGGGGTGAACACCGGGGAGCTGTTTTTT.

The genes are TRBV27 and TRBJ2-7; D call uncertain. This CDR3 has 14 residues. Trimming removed 8 bases at V and 3 bases at J, with 17 bases between. Germline lookup yields CDR1 MNHEY and CDR2 SMNVEV (reference sequence). This chain's CDR3 is CASRSTGINYEQYF. The CDR3 nucleotides read TGTGCCAGCCGATCGACTGGGATAAACTACGAGCAGTACTTC.